The source of this T cell receptor beta chain is a study of OX40 agonist ivuxolimab in advanced cancers. For the study at large: Subjects had a mean age of 60 years, with a range of 23 to 79; approximately 83% were male.

Trimming shortened V by 4 bases and J by 2 bases, and 15 bases separated the two germline ends. Germline assignment: CDR1 LNHDA and CDR2 SQIVND (reference sequence). There are 16 residues in the CDR3. Exclusion of a patient followed from autoimmune disease history or systemic immunosuppression. Blood sampling was done at baseline, cycle 4 day 1, and cycle 7 day 1. Using immunoSEQ multiplex PCR, the repertoire was profiled, and TCRdb retains in-frame clones only, with some absent. The profile shows about 98,000 clones, 93% of them singletons. The clonotype originates from an adult with an advanced solid tumor such as melanoma, head and neck, liver or kidney cancer. This material consisted of CD4+ or CD8+ T cells sorted from blood, taken in a trial of the OX40 agonist ivuxolimab. V usage is TRBV19 and J usage is TRBJ2-1, with TRBD2 as a possible D gene (5 bases). The CDR3 region is CASSTATGSPYNEQFF. CDR3 bases: TGTGCCAGTAGTACGGCGACGGGATCACCCTACAATGAGCAGTTCTTC.